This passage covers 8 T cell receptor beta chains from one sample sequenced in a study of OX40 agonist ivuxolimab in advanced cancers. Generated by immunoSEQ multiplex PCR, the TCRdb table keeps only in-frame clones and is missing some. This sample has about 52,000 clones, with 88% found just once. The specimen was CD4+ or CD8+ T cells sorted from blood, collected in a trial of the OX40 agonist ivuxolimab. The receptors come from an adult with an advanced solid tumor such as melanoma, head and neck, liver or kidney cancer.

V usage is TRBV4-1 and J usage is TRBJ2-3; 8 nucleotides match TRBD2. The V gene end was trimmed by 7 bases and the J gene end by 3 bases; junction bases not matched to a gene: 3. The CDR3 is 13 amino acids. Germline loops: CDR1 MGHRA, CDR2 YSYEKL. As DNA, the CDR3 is TGCGCCAGCAAGGAGCGGGGGACAGATACGCAGTATTTT. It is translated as CASKERGTDTQYF.

Written as DNA, the CDR3 is TGTGCCAGCAGTTACTCCCAAGTCGCCTATAATTCACCCCTCCACTTT. Translated: CASSYSQVAYNSPLHF. The V and J genes are TRBV6-5 and TRBJ1-6; no clear D gene. Trimming took 0 bases from V and 2 from J, leaving 8 bases between them. The CDR3 length is 16 residues. The V gene's germline CDR1 is MNHEY and CDR2 SVGAGI.

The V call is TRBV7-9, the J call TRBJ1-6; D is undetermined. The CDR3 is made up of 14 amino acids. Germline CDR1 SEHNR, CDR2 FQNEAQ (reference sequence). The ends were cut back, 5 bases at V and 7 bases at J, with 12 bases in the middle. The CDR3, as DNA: TGTGCCAGCAGCCCCCCGGGCTGGAATTCACCCCTCCACTTT. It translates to CASSPPGWNSPLHF.

In nucleotides, the CDR3 is TGTGCCATCAAATATGAGGGTCGGCCCGAGCAGTACTTC. Residues: CAIKYEGRPEQYF. The rearrangement links TRBV10-3 to TRBJ2-7, with D maybe TRBD2 (5 bases). Germline loops: CDR1 ENHRY, CDR2 SYGVKD. The CDR3 extends over 13 amino acids. Trimming shortened V by 7 bases and J by 6 bases, and 16 bases separated the two germline ends.

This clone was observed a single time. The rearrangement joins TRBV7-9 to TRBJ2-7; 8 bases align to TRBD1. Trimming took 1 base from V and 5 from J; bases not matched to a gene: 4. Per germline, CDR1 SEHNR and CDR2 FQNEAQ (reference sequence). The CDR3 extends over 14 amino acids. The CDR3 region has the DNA TGTGCCAGCAGCTTAGGACAGGGGCGGAACGAGCAGTACTTC. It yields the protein CASSLGQGRNEQYF. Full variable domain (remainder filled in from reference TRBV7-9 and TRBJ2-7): DTGVSQNPRHKITKRGQNVTFRCDPISEHNRLYWYRQTLGQGPEFLTYFQNEAQLEKSRLLSDRFSAERPKGSFSTLEIQRTEQGDSAMYLCASSLGQGRNEQYFGPGTRLTVT.

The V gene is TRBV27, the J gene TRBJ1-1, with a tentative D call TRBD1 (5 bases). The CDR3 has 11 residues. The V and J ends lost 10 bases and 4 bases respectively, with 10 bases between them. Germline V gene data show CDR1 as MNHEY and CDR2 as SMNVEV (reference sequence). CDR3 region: CATSGPTEAFF. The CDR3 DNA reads TGTGCCACTTCGGGACCCACTGAAGCTTTCTTT.

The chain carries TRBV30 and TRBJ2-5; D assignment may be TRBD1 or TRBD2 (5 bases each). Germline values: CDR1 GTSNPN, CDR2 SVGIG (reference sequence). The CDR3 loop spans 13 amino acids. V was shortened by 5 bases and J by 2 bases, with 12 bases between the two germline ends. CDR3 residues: CAWGDGRQETQYF. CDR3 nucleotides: TGTGCCTGGGGGGACGGCCGGCAAGAGACCCAGTACTTC. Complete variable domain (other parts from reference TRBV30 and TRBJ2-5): SQTIHQWPATLVQPVGSPLSLECTVEGTSNPNLYWYRQAAGRGLQLLFYSVGIGQISSEVPQNLSASRPQDRQFILSSKKLLLSDSGFYLCAWGDGRQETQYFGPGTRLLVL.

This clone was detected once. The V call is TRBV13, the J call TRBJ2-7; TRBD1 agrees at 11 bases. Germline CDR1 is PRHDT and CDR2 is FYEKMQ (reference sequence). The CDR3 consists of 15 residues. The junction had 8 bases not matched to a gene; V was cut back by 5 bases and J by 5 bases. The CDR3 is CASSAPGTGGHEQYF. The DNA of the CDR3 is TGTGCCAGCAGCGCCCCCGGGACAGGGGGTCACGAGCAGTACTTC. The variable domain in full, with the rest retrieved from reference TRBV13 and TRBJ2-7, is AAGVIQSPRHLIKEKRETATLKCYPIPRHDTVYWYQQGPGQDPQFLISFYEKMQSDKGSIPDRFSAQQFSDYHSELNMSSLELGDSALYFCASSAPGTGGHEQYFGPGTRLTVT.